These T cell receptor beta chains were read from a single sample in a study of T cells in Graves' hyperthyroidism and ophthalmopathy. TCRdb itself ran the multiplex PCR reads through MiXCR, one entry per CDR3 protein. This sample yields a few hundred thousand distinct CDR3 sequences, of which 18% are seen a single time; 49% belongs to the top ten. The sample taken for sequencing was blood. These receptors were taken from a woman in her forties or fifties with Graves' hyperthyroidism. Both conserved end residues are part of each CDR3. A D gene is named only where the DNA matches it firmly. Where a row states a size, it is once, few, many or the class of an expanded clone; other rows omit it.

V	J	size	D	DNA	CDR3
TRBV20-1	TRBJ2-5	many	TRBD2	TGCAGTCTTGCGGGAGCTGTCCAAGAGACCCAGTACTTC	CSLAGAVQETQYF
TRBV11-2	TRBJ2-7	many	-	TGTGCCAGCAGCGGTGGATTTTGGAACTACGAGCAGTACTTC	CASSGGFWNYEQYF
TRBV6-1	TRBJ2-5	many	TRBD2	TGTGCCAGCACGGCATGGCTAGCGGGAGAGACCCAGTACTTC	CASTAWLAGETQYF
TRBV20-1	TRBJ2-7	-	TRBD2	TGCAGTGCGCAAACTGGGGCGGGACTAGCGGGTACTCGCTACGAGCAGTACTTC	CSAQTGAGLAGTRYEQYF
TRBV11-3	TRBJ2-3	many	-	TGTGCCAGCAGCTTGGGGGGGGGCTCGGACACCTATACGCAGTATTTT	CASSLGGGSDTYTQYF
TRBV5-1	TRBJ2-3	-	-	TGCGCCAGCAGCTTGTATTCCGGCAGGGGGGACCTAGATACGCAGTATTTT	CASSLYSGRGDLDTQYF
TRBV12-3/TRBV12-4	TRBJ1-4	many	-	TGTGCCAGCAGTCCCCCAGGGGCTACTAATGAAAAACTGTTTTTT	CASSPPGATNEKLFF
TRBV19	TRBJ2-1	few	TRBD2	TGTGCCAGTAGTAGCTCAATAGCGGGAGGGCTCTACAATGAGCAGTTCTTC	CASSSSIAGGLYNEQFF
TRBV6-1	TRBJ1-6	-	-	TGTGCCAGCAGTGAAAAAGGGCTAGACCTCCACTTT	CASSEKGLDLHF
TRBV25-1	TRBJ2-2	-	TRBD1	TGTGCCAGCAGTGGAAAGCGGACAGGCTTGAACACCGGGGAGCTGTTTTTT	CASSGKRTGLNTGELFF
TRBV5-1	TRBJ2-2	-	-	TGCGCCAGCAGCTTTAGCGGTCCGGGCACCGGGGAGCTGTTTTTT	CASSFSGPGTGELFF
TRBV19	TRBJ1-2	-	-	TGTGCCAGTACAGGGGTCCCCAACTATGGCTACACCTTC	CASTGVPNYGYTF
TRBV3-1	TRBJ2-2	-	-	TGTGCCAGCAGCCAAATCCAGGCCGGGGAGCTGTTTTTT	CASSQIQAGELFF
TRBV4-1	TRBJ1-3	-	TRBD1	TGCGCCAGCAGCCAAGTGGACAGGGGGCGACGCTCTGGAAACACCATATATTTT	CASSQVDRGRRSGNTIYF
TRBV9	TRBJ2-1	few	TRBD1	TGTGCCAGCAGCGTGGGGACAGGGGGCGATGAGCAGTTCTTC	CASSVGTGGDEQFF
TRBV2	TRBJ2-5	-	TRBD2	TGTGCCAGCGCGCGGGGGACTAGCTGGGAGACCCAGTACTTC	CASARGTSWETQYF
TRBV12-3/TRBV12-4	TRBJ1-3	many	-	TGTGCCAGCAGACCGGAGTTAAGGAACACCATATATTTT	CASRPELRNTIYF
TRBV28	TRBJ1-5	-	-	TGTGCCAGCAGTTTAATCGGGCCCAGGCAGCCCCAGCATTTT	CASSLIGPRQPQHF
TRBV4-2	TRBJ1-2	few	-	TGTGCCAGCAGCCAAGAGTGGCAGGCTAACTATGGCTACACCTTC	CASSQEWQANYGYTF
TRBV3-1	TRBJ1-6	many	-	TGTGCCAGCAGCGAAGGGCACTCACCCCTCCACTTT	CASSEGHSPLHF
TRBV3-1	TRBJ1-6	many	-	TGTGCCAGCAGACAGGGTAATTCACCCCTCCACTTT	CASRQGNSPLHF
TRBV14	TRBJ2-5	-	-	TGTGCCAGCAGCCTTCCTCCGGGGGCACCGGTAGAGACCCAGTACTTC	CASSLPPGAPVETQYF
TRBV4-1	TRBJ1-5	-	TRBD1	TGCGCCAGCAGCCCCGGAGGGGCGGCGGGACAGCTCAATCAGCCCCAGCATTTT	CASSPGGAAGQLNQPQHF
TRBV5-1	TRBJ2-1	many	TRBD2	TGCGCCAGCAGCTTGGCTAGCGGGAGTCCCAATGAGCAGTTCTTC	CASSLASGSPNEQFF
TRBV20-1	TRBJ2-2	few	-	TGCAGTGCTATACGACCCCGAGCGAACACCGGGGAGCTGTTTTTT	CSAIRPRANTGELFF
TRBV20-1	TRBJ1-6	-	-	TGCAGTGCTAGGGCCCCATTTGTGGTCTATAATTCACCCCTCCACTTT	CSARAPFVVYNSPLHF
TRBV11-2	TRBJ2-7	many	-	TGTGCCAGCAGCAGGGGCCCGTTCTACGAGCAGTACTTC	CASSRGPFYEQYF
TRBV7-9	TRBJ2-1	-	-	TGTGCCAGCAGCTTTAGTTTTGAGCAGTTCTTC	CASSFSFEQFF
TRBV6-1	TRBJ2-1	few	-	TGTGCCAGCAGTGACTCCGACTCCGGCTCCTACAATGAGCAGTTCTTC	CASSDSDSGSYNEQFF